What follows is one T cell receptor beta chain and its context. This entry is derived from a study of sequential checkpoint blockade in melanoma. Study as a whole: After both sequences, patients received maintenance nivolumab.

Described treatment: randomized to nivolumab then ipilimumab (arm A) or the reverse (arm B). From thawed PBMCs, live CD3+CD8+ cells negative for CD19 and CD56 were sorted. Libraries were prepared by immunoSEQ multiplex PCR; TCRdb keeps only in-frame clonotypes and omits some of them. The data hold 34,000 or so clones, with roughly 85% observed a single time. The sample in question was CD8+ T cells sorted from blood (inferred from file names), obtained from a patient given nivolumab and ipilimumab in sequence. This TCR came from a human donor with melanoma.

CDR3 sequence: CASSLLGGGYTF. The CDR3 DNA reads TGTGCCAGCAGCTTATTGGGGGGAGGCTACACCTTC. This chain joins TRBV7-9 and TRBJ1-2; TRBD1 is a possible D gene (5 bases). Germline CDR1 and CDR2: SEHNR and FQNEAQ (reference sequence). CDR3 length equals 12 residues. Deletions cut 2 bases from V and 8 bases from J, with 9 bases between.